What follows are 13 T cell receptor beta chains derived from one specimen sequenced in a study of T-cell reconstitution after alpha-beta-depleted transplantation in children. It was with unique molecular identifiers that the TCRbeta library was prepared. Via MiXCR, TCRdb re-called the PCR reads, giving one row per CDR3 protein. This table has more than 450,000 distinct CDR3 sequences, approximately 16% appearing once. The source material was PBMCs from the stem cell graft donor, sampled from the stem cell graft. The receptors were gathered from a human donor who donated a stem cell graft to a child with acute lymphoblastic leukemia.

The rearrangement joins TRBV7-2 to TRBJ2-1; D might be TRBD2 (5 bases). CDR3 length equals 13 residues. Germline CDR1 is SGHTA and CDR2 is FQGNSA. V was clipped by 0 bases and J by 10 bases, with 10 bases between them. In DNA, the CDR3 is TGTGCCAGCAGCTTAGCGCTAGCTCCCGAGCAGTTCTTC. It encodes CASSLALAPEQFF.

This rearrangement joins TRBV6-1 to TRBJ1-2; no reliable D call. Germline CDR1 MNHNS, CDR2 SASEGT. V gave up 6 bases and J gave up 0 bases, with 11 bases separating them. The CDR3 totals 14 residues. The CDR3, as DNA: TGTGCCAGCAGCCCCGACGGTACTAACTATGGCTACACCTTC. It codes for CASSPDGTNYGYTF.

This clonotype occurred a few times. This chain uses TRBV29-1 with TRBJ1-1; possible D gene TRBD1, 6 bases. The germline V gene has CDR1 SQVTM and CDR2 ANQGSEA. Deletions cut 2 bases from V and 2 bases from J, with 12 bases between. The CDR3 runs to 14 residues. As DNA, the CDR3 is TGCAGCGTTGAATACGGCAGGGGTAACACTGAAGCTTTCTTT. As protein: CSVEYGRGNTEAFF.

V usage is TRBV5-1 and J usage is TRBJ1-1, with unresolved D. This CDR3 is 14 amino acids long. CDR1 and CDR2 (germline): SGHRS, YFSETQ. Trimming removed 2 bases from V and 4 bases from J, with 12 bases in between. The CDR3 nucleotides are TGCGCCAGCAGCTTATGGGAGGGTAGCACTGAAGCTTTCTTT. It yields the protein CASSLWEGSTEAFF.

This clonotype was recorded a few times. This sequence joins TRBV4-1 and TRBJ1-6; TRBD1 matches 10 bases. CDR1 and CDR2 (germline): MGHRA, YSYEKL. V was clipped by 1 base and J by 8 bases; unmatched bases: 8. This CDR3 spans 17 amino acids. The CDR3 DNA reads TGCGCCAGCAGCCAAGGACAGGGGGCGATTCCCCATTCACCCCTCCACTTT. Its translation is CASSQGQGAIPHSPLHF.

V and J are TRBV5-1 and TRBJ2-5; the D is unclear. The CDR3 sequence is 15 residues long. The V and J ends lost 1 base and 0 bases respectively, with 10 bases between them. Germline CDR1 SGHRS, CDR2 YFSETQ. CDR3 bases: TGCGCCAGCAGCTTGCAACAGAGGTACCAAGAGACCCAGTACTTC. This gives the protein CASSLQQRYQETQYF.

The J gene is TRBJ2-7, the V gene TRBV5-1, with D maybe TRBD1 (8 bases). Germline V gene lookup returns CDR1 SGHRS and CDR2 YFSETQ. The CDR3 has 19 amino acids. Deletions cut 4 bases from V and 2 bases from J, with 28 bases between. The CDR3 DNA is TGCGCCAGCAGCAAACAGGGGGGGCTCTCTGGCGGGAGCGCCTACGAGCAGTACTTC. This gives the protein CASSKQGGLSGGSAYEQYF.

This clonotype was recorded a few times. The rearrangement links TRBV20-1 to TRBJ2-1, with a possible D match to TRBD2 (5 bases). The CDR3 has 14 residues. Trimming cost V 4 bases and J 0 bases, with 10 bases left between them. In germline, CDR1 is DFQATT, CDR2 SNEGSKA (reference sequence). This CDR3 is CSAITGSSYNEQFF. CDR3 coding DNA: TGCAGTGCTATTACGGGGAGCTCCTACAATGAGCAGTTCTTC.

This clonotype was seen a few times. The V and J genes are TRBV27 and TRBJ1-6; possible D gene TRBD1, 6 bases. This CDR3 comprises 15 residues. V lost 7 bases to trimming and J lost 7 bases, with 17 bases between them. Germline CDR1 MNHEY, CDR2 SMNVEV (reference sequence). The CDR3 DNA is TGTGCCAGCACCCCTTTCACAGGGCGGAATTCACCCCTCCACTTT. This sequence encodes CASTPFTGRNSPLHF.

Only a few counts were recorded for this clonotype. CDR3 sequence: CASSLAGWGDRNTEAFF. The CDR3 region has the DNA TGCGCCAGCAGCTTGGCGGGCTGGGGGGACAGGAACACTGAAGCTTTCTTT. The genes are TRBV5-1 and TRBJ1-1; 7 bases map to TRBD1. V lost 0 bases and J lost 1; bases outside the gene matches: 9. The germline V gene has CDR1 SGHRS and CDR2 YFSETQ. The CDR3 loop spans 17 amino acids.

There are a few counts of this clonotype. The chain combines TRBV12-3 or TRBV12-4 with TRBJ1-4; D is unclear. The V end lost 6 bases, the J end lost 0 bases, and 11 bases lay between the germline ends. The CDR3 sequence is 15 residues long. In DNA form, the CDR3 reads TGTGCCAGCAGAGGAGGGCGCGCAACTAATGAAAAACTGTTTTTT. This codes for CASRGGRATNEKLFF.

Here the CDR3 reads CATSDQMSKRFF. The CDR3, as DNA: TGTGCCACCAGTGATCAAATGTCCAAGCGGTTCTTC. The chain carries TRBV24-1 and TRBJ2-1; D is undetermined. Germline CDR1 and CDR2: KGHDR and SFDVKD. The V gene lost 3 bases and the J gene lost 15 bases, with 14 bases spanning the gap. CDR3 length: 12 residues.

The rearrangement joins TRBV6-5 to TRBJ2-6; D remains unclear. The CDR3 sequence is 16 residues long. Looked up from germline, CDR1 is MNHEY and CDR2 is SVGAGI. V dropped 6 bases and J dropped 0 bases, with 12 bases sitting between them. The CDR3 spells CASSYLKSSGANVLTF. CDR3 in DNA: TGTGCCAGCAGCTACCTTAAGAGCTCTGGGGCCAACGTCCTGACTTTC.